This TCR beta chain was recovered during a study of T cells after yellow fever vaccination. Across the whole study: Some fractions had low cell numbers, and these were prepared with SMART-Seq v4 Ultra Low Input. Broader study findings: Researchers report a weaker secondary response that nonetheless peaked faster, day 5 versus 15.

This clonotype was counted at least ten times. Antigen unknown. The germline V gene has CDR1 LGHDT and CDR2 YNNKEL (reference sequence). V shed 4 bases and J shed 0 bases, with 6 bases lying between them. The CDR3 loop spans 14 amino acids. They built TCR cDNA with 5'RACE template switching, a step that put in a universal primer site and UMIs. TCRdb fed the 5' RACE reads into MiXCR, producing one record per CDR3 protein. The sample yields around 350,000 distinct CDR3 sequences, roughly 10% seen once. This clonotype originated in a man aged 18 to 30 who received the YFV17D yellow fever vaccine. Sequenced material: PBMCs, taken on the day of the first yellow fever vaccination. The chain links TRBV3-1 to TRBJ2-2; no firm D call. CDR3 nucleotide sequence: TGTGCCAGCAGCCTTCTATCGAACACCGGGGAGCTGTTTTTT. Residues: CASSLLSNTGELFF.